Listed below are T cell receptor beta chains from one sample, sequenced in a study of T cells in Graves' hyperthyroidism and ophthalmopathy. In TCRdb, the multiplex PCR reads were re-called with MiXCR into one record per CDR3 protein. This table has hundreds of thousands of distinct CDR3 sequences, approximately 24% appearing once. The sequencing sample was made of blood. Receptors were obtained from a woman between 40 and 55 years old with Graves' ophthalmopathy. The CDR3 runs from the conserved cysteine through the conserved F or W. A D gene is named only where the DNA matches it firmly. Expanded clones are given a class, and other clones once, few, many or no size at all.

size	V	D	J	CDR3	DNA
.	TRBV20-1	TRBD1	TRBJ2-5	CSARAQQGVETQYF	TGCAGTGCTAGAGCTCAACAGGGGGTTGAGACCCAGTACTTC
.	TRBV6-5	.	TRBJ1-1	CASSWGMNTEAFF	TGTGCCAGCAGTTGGGGCATGAACACTGAAGCTTTCTTT
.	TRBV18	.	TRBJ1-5	CASPPPGGGSQPQHF	TGTGCCAGCCCACCACCGGGGGGGGGGAGTCAGCCCCAGCATTTT
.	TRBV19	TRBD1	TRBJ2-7	CASSYRTDRAYEQYF	TGTGCCAGTAGTTACCGCACCGACAGGGCCTACGAGCAGTACTTC
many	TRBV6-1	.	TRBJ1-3	CASSEAGINSGNTIYF	TGTGCCAGCAGTGAAGCGGGGATCAACTCTGGAAACACCATATATTTT
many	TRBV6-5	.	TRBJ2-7	CASSNPSKLYEQYF	TGTGCCAGCAGTAACCCTAGTAAGCTTTACGAGCAGTACTTC
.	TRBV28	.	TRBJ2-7	CASKFTTGAGEQYF	TGTGCCAGCAAGTTTACAACCGGGGCGGGGGAGCAGTACTTC
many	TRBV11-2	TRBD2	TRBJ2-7	CASSLGTSGAYEQYF	TGTGCCAGCAGCTTAGGAACTAGCGGCGCCTACGAGCAGTACTTC
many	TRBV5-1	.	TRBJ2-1	CASSLGAGLQNNEQFF	TGCGCCAGCAGCTTGGGGGCAGGACTACAAAACAATGAGCAGTTCTTC
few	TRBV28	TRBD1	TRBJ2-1	CASSAAGQGFEQFF	TGTGCCAGCAGTGCAGCTGGACAGGGGTTTGAGCAGTTCTTC
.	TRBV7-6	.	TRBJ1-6	CASSLGVRGSPLHF	TGTGCCAGCAGCTTAGGGGTAAGAGGTTCACCCCTCCACTTT
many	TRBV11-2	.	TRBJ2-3	CASSSRGPDTQYF	TGTGCCAGCAGCTCCAGGGGCCCAGATACGCAGTATTTT
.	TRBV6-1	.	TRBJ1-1	CASSAGPKAEAFF	TGTGCCAGCAGTGCCGGACCGAAGGCTGAAGCTTTCTTT
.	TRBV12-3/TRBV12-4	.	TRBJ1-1	CASSLFRTNTEAFF	TGTGCCAGCAGTTTATTCAGGACCAACACTGAAGCTTTCTTT
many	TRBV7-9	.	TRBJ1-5	CASSSEGSNQPQHF	TGTGCCAGCAGCTCAGAGGGTAGCAATCAGCCCCAGCATTTT
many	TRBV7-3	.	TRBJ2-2	CASSLTLAQARGTGELFF	TGTGCCAGCAGCTTAACGTTGGCGCAAGCTCGCGGAACCGGGGAGCTGTTTTTT
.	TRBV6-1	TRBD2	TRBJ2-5	CASTPGVAGGPEYF	TGTGCCAGCACCCCCGGGGTAGCGGGAGGGCCCGAGTACTTC
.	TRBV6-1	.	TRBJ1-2	CASNKHRDMVGYGYTF	TGTGCCAGCAACAAACATCGGGACATGGTAGGGTATGGCTACACCTTC